The clone carrying this T cell receptor beta chain was picked up many times. The antigen is undetermined. Each CDR3 protein is one row after TCRdb ran MiXCR on the 5' RACE reads. The sample has about 60,000 distinct CDR3 sequences; around 12% are singletons. V was shortened by 7 bases and J by 0 bases, with 10 bases between the two germline ends. CDR3 length: 15 residues. This sample stems from a study of early T cells in non-severe SARS-CoV-2 infection. Findings of the study overall: VDJdb matching, biased toward anti-spike CD8 responses, missed private and CD4 specificities.

The origin of this receptor is an adult who was a healthcare worker with PCR-confirmed SARS-CoV-2 infection or an uninfected control (not recorded which). This chain links TRBV12-3 or TRBV12-4 with TRBJ2-6; no clear D. Sequences were obtained from whole blood. CDR3 amino acids: CASTLERSGANVLTF. As DNA, the CDR3 is TGTGCCAGCACCCTGGAACGCTCTGGGGCCAACGTCCTGACTTTC.